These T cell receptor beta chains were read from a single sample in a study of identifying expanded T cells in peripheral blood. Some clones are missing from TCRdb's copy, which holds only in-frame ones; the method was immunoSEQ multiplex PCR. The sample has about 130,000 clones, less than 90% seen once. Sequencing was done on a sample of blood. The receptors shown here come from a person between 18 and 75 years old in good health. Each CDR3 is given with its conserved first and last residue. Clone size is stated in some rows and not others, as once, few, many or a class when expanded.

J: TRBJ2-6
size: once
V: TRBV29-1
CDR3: CSVEGSGAPGANVLTF

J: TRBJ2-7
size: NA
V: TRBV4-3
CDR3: CASSQQRGGYYEQYF

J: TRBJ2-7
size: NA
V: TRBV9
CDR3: CASSVGQLSYEQYF

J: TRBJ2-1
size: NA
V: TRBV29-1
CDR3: CSVEGDRDNEQFF

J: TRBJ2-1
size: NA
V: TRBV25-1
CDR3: CASSERAGVIIHEQFF

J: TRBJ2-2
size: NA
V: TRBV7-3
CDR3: CASSSDGEAATTGELFF

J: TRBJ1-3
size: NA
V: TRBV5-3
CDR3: CARSLEGGSDSGNTIYF

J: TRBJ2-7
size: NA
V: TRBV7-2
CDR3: CASSSDRGHLREQYF

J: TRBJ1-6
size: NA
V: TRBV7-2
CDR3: CASSFGGVRGSSPLHF

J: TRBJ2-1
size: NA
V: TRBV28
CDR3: CASSLTRAFQFF

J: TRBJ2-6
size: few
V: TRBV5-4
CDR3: CAISRAPSSGANVLTF

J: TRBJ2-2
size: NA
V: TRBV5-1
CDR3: CASSLGLAGGPSGELFF

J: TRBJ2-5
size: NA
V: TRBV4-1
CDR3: CASSQLNLGLASQETQYF

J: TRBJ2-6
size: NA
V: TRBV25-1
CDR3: CASREGGAGANVLTF

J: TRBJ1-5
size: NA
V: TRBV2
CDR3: CASSSTLLQGGNQPQHF

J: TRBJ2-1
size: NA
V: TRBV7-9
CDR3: CASSFGTGGHNEQFF

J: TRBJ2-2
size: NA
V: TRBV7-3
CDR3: CASSLGQGLSGELFF

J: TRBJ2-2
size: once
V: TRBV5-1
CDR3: CASSLERVHGELFF

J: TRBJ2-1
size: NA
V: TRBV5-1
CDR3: CASSLMRGSYNEQFF

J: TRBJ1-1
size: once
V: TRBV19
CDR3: CASSTTPGNTEAFF

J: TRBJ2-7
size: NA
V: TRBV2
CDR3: CASSGGTLDYEQYF

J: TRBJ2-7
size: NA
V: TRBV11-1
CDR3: CASSLAISAWAREQYF

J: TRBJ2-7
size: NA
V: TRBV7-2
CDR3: CASSSLTSGKEQYF

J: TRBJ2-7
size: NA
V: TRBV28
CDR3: CASSSLRRAPRSYEQYF

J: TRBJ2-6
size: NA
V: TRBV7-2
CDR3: CASTAGGSGANVLTF

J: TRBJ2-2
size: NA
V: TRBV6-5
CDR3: CASSRGQYTGELFF

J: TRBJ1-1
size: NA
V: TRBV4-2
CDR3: CASSQEEGARTEAFF

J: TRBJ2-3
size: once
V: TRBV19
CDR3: CASRRRGATDTQYF

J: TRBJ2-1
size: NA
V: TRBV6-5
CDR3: CASNRLAGVNNEQFF

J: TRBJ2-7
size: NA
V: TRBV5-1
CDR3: CASSFAFSGTGSSYEQYF

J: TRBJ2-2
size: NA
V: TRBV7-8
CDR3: CASSSRGTGELFF

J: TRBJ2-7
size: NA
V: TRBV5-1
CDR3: CASSLALAYDEQYF

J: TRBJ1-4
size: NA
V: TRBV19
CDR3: CATRSALFREKLFF

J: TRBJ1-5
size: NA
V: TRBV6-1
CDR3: CASSEAGGGQPQHF

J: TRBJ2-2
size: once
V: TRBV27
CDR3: CASSPPSGATSGELFF

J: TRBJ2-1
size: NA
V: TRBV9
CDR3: CASSPGLAAYNEQFF

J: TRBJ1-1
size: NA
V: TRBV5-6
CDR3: CASSSDTNTEAFF

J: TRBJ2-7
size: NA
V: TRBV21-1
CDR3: CASSKGRTEAYEQYF

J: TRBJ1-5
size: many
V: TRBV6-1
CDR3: CASSARQGNQPQHF

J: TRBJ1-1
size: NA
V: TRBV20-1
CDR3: CSATRNTEAFF

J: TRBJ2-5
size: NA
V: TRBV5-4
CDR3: CASSHGTSGTFQETQYF

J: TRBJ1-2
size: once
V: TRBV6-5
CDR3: CASRRGQGNNYGYTF

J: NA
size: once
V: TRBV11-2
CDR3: CASTRLAGAETQYF

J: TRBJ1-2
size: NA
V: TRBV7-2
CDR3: CASSLGGLGGYTF

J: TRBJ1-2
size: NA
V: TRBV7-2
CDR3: CASSADHAGQGNGYTF

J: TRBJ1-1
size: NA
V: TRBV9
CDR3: CASSPPPGLGNTEAFF

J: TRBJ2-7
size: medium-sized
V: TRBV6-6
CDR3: CASLGGAEGEQYF

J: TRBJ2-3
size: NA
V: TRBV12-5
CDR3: CASGLQGARIDTQYF

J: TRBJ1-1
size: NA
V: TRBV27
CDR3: CASSNRGRMNTEAFF

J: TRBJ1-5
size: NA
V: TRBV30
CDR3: CAWSGSNQPQHF

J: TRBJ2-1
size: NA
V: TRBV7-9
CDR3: CASRTLGEGSYNEQFF

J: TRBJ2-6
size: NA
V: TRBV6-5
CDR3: CASSRSRAGANVLTF

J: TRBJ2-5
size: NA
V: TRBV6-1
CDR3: CASSGLAGLETQYF

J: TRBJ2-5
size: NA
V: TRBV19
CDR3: CASSTGGFAETQYF

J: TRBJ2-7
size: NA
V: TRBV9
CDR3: CAWPGGTGWHEQYF

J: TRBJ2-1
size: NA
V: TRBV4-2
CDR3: CASTPNAGGHNEQFF